This T cell receptor (beta chain) comes out of a study of HIV-infected patients and healthy controls. Turning to the study itself: CD4 counts in about 85% of the 16 patients increased modestly yet significantly but stayed below normal. Study-level results: Healthy controls carried many MAIT alpha-chain CDR3s, while HIV+ repertoires had few. Compared with controls, mean Gini indices were significantly raised in HIV-infected repertoires, possibly indicating oligoclonality.

The repertoire came from unfractionated whole blood and reflected all unsorted peripheral T cells. In this sample, this clonotype turned up many times. Its antigen remains unidentified. Around 0.5 ug RNA was reverse transcribed with alpha and beta constant-region primers. Separate chain-specific third strand synthesis with multiplexing indices produced the alpha and beta libraries. Each cDNA molecule was barcoded, and a single primer pair amplified each chain. MiXCR, applied by TCRdb to the 5' RACE reads, yields one record per CDR3 protein. The table lists approximately 11,000 distinct CDR3 sequences, 9.3% of them singletons, with roughly a quarter in the top ten. The V gene lost 0 bases and the J gene lost 3 bases, with 9 bases spanning the gap. The length of the CDR3 is 14 residues. The V gene's germline CDR1 is SGDLS and CDR2 YYNGEE.

The rearrangement joins TRBV9 to TRBJ1-1; D may be TRBD1 (5 bases). The sample here was blood, taken before antiretroviral therapy. The receptor comes from an adult with HIV infection. The donor label of this sample is uncertain. The CDR3 nucleotides read TGTGCCAGCAGCGTAGTACCGGGGGACACTGAAGCTTTCTTT. This sequence encodes CASSVVPGDTEAFF.